This is a list of T cell receptor beta chains from one sample in a study of blood T cell repertoires in COVID-19. Data came from immunoSEQ multiplex PCR; TCRdb stores just in-frame clones and leaves some out. The sample has approximately 29,000 clones, 88% seen once. The specimen sequenced was peripheral blood. The receptors were sampled from a human donor with active COVID-19. The donor label of this sample is uncertain. Each CDR3 is given with its conserved first and last residue. The D gene is left open where the match is weak. Expanded clones are given a class, and other clones once, few, many or no size at all.

clone_size v_call d_call cdr3_aa
- TRBV14 TRBD1 CASSRLGTGGDEQYF
- TRBV7-7 - CASSPLRAGYEQYF
- TRBV11-2 - CASSLDRTYPHTEAFF
- TRBV7-9 - CASSLASISTDTQYF
once TRBV7-2 TRBD2 CASSFSLAGADTQYF
- TRBV3-1/TRBV3-2 - CASKGGVEAFF
once TRBV1 - CTSSQEPRGQNTEAFF
- TRBV6-2/TRBV6-3 TRBD2 CASSSGLADYNEQFF
- TRBV7-9 TRBD1 CASSARQGQNTIYF
- TRBV7-2 TRBD1 CASSLTGGTGNTIYF
few TRBV6-2/TRBV6-3 - CASSYEQTNTGELFF
- TRBV19 - CASTVRAPSTDTQYF
- TRBV7-9 - CASSPATFTGDTQYF
- TRBV5-1 - CASSSVYSPGNTIYF
- TRBV2 TRBD2 CASSPLGGLALYNEQFF
- TRBV19 TRBD2 CASSNGAGGAYEQYF
- TRBV7-9 - CASSFESSGKQYF
- TRBV5-6 - CASSSWTLPYEQYF
- TRBV18 TRBD1 CASSTRDRVYEQYF
- TRBV19 TRBD1 CASRNRGGTEAFF
once TRBV7-9 TRBD2 CASSLVVAGGINEQFF
few TRBV7-2 TRBD1 CASSQQGLGDTQYF
- TRBV7-2 TRBD2 CASRLAVGQTGELFF
- TRBV5-1 TRBD2 CASSLAPRGLGKETQYF
- TRBV3-1/TRBV3-2 - CASSQGVSSYEQYF
once TRBV7-9 TRBD1 CASSLGDRVDTEAFF
- TRBV10-1 - CARLYRVSFYNEQFF
- TRBV6-1 TRBD2 CASSESSRGFSEQYF
- TRBV6-5 - CASTPMGRAGYTF
- TRBV5-1 TRBD2 CASSLVRGGAADTQYF
- TRBV4-1 - CASSQAKARGYTF
- TRBV6-5 - CASSNQGLRTDTQYF
- TRBV7-2 - CASSLAPDTGNLAKNIQYF
- TRBV5-6 - CASSTFPQGETF
- TRBV4-1 TRBD1 CASSYGQGSTDTQYF